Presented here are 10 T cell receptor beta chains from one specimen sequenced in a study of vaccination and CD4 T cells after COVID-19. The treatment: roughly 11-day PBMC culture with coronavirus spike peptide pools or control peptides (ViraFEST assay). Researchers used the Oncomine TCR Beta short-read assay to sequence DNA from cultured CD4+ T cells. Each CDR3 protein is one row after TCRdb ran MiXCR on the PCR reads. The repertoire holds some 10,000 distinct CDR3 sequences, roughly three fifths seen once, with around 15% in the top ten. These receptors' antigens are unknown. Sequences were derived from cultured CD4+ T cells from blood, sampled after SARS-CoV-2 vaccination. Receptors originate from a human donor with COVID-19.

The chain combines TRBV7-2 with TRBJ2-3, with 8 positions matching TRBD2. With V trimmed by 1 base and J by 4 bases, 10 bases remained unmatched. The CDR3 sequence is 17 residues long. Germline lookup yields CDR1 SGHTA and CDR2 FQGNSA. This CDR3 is CASSLVGGGPTSDTQYF. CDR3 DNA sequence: TGTGCCAGCAGCTTAGTAGGCGGGGGGCCAACTTCAGATACGCAGTATTTT. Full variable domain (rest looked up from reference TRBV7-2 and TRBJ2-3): GAGVSQSPSNKVTEKGKDVELRCDPISGHTALYWYRQSLGQGLEFLIYFQGNSAPDKSGLPSDRFSAERTGGSVSTLTIQRTQQEDSAVYLCASSLVGGGPTSDTQYFGPGTRLTVL.

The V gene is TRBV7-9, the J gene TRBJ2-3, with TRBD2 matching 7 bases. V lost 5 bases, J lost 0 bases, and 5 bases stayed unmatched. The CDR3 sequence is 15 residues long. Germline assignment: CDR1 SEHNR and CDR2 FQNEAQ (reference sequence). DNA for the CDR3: TGTGCCAGCAGCCCCCGGGGGGTGAGCACAGATACGCAGTATTTT. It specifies CASSPRGVSTDTQYF.

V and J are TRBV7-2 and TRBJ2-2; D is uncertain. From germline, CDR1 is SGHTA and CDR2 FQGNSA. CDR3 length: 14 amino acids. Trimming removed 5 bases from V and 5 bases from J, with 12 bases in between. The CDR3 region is CASSQDHWTGELFF. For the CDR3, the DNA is TGTGCCAGCAGCCAAGACCATTGGACCGGGGAGCTGTTTTTT.

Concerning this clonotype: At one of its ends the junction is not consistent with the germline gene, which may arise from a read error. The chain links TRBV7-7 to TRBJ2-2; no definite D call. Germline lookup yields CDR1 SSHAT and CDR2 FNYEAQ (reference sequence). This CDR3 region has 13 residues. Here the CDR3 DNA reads TGTGCTAGCAGCTTAGTGACTGGCGGGGAGCTGTTTTTT. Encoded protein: CASSLVTGGELFF.

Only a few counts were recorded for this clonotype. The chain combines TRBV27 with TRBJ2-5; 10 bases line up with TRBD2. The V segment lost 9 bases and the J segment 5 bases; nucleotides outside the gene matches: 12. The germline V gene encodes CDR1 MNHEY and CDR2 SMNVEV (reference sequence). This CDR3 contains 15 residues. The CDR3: CARYTPGLANETQYF. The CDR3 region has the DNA TGTGCCAGGTACACCCCGGGACTAGCGAATGAGACCCAGTACTTC.

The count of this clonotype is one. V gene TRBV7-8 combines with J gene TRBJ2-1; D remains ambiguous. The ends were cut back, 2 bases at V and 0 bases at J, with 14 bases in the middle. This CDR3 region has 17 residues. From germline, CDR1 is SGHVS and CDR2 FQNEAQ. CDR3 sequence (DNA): TGTGCCAGCAGCTTAATGAACACCCTTATCTCCTACAATGAGCAGTTCTTC. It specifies CASSLMNTLISYNEQFF.

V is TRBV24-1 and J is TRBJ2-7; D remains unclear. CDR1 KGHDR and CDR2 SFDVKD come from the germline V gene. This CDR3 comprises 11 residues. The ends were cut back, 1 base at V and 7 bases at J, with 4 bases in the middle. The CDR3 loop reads CATSDFAEQYF. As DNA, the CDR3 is TGTGCCACCAGTGATTTCGCAGAGCAGTACTTC.

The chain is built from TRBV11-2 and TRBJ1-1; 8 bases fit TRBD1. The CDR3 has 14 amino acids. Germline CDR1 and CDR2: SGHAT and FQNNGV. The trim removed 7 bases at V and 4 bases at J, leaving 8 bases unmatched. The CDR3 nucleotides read TGTGCCAGCACCCTCCAGGGGGCCAGCACTGAAGCTTTCTTT. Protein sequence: CASTLQGASTEAFF.

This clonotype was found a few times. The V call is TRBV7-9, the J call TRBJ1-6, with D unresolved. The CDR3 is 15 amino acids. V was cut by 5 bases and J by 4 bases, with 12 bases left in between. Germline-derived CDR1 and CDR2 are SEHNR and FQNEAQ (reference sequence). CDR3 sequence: CASSQAGMYNSPLHF. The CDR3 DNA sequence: TGTGCCAGCAGCCAGGCGGGGATGTATAATTCACCCCTCCACTTT.

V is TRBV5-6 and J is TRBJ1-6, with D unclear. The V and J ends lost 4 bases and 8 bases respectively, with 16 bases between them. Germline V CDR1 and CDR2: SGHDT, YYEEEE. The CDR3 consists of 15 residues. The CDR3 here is CASSLARSLYSPLHF. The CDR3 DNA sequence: TGTGCCAGCAGCCTTGCCCGGAGCCTTTATTCACCCCTCCACTTT.